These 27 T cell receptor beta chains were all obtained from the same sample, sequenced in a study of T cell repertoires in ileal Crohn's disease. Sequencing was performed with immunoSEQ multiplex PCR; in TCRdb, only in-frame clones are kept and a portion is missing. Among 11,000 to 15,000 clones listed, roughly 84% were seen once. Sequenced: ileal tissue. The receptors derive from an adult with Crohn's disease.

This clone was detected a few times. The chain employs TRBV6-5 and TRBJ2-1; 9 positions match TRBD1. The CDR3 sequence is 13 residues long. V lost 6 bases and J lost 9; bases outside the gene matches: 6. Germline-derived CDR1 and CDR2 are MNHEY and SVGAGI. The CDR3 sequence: CASSHTGGSEQFF. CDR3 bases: TGTGCCAGCAGCCACACAGGGGGCAGTGAGCAGTTCTTC.

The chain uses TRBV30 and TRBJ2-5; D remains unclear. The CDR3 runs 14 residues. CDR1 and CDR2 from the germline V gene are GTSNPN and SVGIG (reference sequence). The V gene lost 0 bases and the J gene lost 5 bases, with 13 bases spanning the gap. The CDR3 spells CAWSVLSGGETQYF. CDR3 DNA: TGTGCCTGGAGTGTACTCTCGGGTGGCGAGACCCAGTACTTC. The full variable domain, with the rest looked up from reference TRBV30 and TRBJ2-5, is SQTIHQWPATLVQPVGSPLSLECTVEGTSNPNLYWYRQAAGRGLQLLFYSVGIGQISSEVPQNLSASRPQDRQFILSSKKLLLSDSGFYLCAWSVLSGGETQYFGPGTRLLVL.

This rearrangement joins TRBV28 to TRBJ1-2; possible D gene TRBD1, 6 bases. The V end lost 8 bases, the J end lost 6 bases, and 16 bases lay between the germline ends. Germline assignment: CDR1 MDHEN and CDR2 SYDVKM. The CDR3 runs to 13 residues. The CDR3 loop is CASGYRALNGYTF. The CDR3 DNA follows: TGTGCCAGCGGATACAGGGCCCTCAATGGCTACACCTTC.

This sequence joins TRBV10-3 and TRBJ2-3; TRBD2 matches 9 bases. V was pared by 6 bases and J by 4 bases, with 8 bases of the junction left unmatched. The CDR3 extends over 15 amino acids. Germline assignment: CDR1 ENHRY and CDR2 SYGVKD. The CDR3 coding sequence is TGTGCCATCAGGCCCGGCGGGGGGGCTGCAGATACGCAGTATTTT. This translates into CAIRPGGGAADTQYF.

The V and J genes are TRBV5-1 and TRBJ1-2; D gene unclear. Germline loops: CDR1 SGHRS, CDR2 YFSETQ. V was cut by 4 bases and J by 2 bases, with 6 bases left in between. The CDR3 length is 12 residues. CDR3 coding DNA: TGCGCCAGCAGCGCGGCCAACTATGGCTACACCTTC. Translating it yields CASSAANYGYTF.

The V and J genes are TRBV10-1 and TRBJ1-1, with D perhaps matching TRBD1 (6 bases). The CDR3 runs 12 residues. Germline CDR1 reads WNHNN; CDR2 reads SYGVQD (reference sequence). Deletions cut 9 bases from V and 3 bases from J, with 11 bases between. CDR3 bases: TGCGCCAGTGGACAGTCGGACACTGAAGCTTTCTTT. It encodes CASGQSDTEAFF.

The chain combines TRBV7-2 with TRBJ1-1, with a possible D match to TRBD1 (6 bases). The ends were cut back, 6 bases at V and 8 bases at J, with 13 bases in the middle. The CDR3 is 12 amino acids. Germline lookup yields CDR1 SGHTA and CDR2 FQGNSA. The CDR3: CASSSTGREAFF. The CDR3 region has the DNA TGTGCCAGCAGTTCTACAGGGCGGGAAGCTTTCTTT.

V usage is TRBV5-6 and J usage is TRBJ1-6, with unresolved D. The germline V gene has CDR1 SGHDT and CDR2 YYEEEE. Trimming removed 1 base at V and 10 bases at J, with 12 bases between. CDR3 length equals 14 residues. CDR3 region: CASSLFRLGSPLHF. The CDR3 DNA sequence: TGTGCCAGCAGCTTGTTCAGGCTGGGCTCACCCCTCCACTTT.

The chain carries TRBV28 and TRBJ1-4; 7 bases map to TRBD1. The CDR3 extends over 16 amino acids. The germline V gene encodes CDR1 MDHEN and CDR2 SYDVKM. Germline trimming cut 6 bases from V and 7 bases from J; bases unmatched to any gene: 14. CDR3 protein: CASSTPQGPSGEKLFF. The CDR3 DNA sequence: TGTGCCAGCAGCACCCCACAGGGGCCCAGCGGTGAAAAACTGTTTTTT.

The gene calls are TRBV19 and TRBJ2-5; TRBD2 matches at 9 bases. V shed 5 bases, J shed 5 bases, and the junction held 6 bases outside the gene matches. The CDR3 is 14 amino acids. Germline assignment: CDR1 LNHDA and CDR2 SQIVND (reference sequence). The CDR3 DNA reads TGTGCCAGTAGTGCGGGGGGGCCGGAGGAGACCCAGTACTTC. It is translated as CASSAGGPEETQYF.

The CDR3: CASSTQAGAYEQYF. The CDR3 nucleotides read TGTGCCAGCAGTACCCAAGCAGGGGCCTACGAGCAGTACTTC. This rearrangement joins TRBV6-5 to TRBJ2-7; possibly TRBD1 for D (6 bases). The CDR3 consists of 14 residues. The V gene lost 5 bases and the J gene lost 2 bases, with 13 bases spanning the gap. Looked up from germline, CDR1 is MNHEY and CDR2 is SVGAGI.

The CDR3: CASSEEGAPRLHF. CDR3 bases: TGCGCCAGCAGCGAAGAGGGGGCCCCGAGGCTCCACTTT. The chain uses TRBV5-1 and TRBJ1-6, with 7 nucleotides matching TRBD1. Germline CDR1 and CDR2: SGHRS and YFSETQ. Germline trimming cut 4 bases from V and 16 bases from J; bases unmatched to any gene: 11. The CDR3 length is 13 residues.

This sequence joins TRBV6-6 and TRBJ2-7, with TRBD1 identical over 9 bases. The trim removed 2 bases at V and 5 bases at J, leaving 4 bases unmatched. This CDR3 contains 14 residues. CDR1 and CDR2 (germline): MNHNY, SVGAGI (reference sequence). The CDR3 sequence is CASSYRQGGHEQYF. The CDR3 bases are TGTGCCAGCAGTTACAGACAGGGGGGCCACGAGCAGTACTTC.

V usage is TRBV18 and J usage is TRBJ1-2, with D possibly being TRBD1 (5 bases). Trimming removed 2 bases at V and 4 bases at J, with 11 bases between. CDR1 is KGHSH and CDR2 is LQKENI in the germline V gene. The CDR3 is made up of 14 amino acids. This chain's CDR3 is CASSPGEGVYGYTF. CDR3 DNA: TGTGCCAGCTCACCAGGAGAAGGGGTCTATGGCTACACCTTC.

CDR3 sequence: CASTDPGQLNTEAFF. The CDR3 DNA reads TGTGCCAGTACCGACCCGGGACAGCTTAACACTGAAGCTTTCTTT. This chain connects TRBV19 to TRBJ1-1, with 7 nucleotides matching TRBD1. Germline-derived CDR1 and CDR2 are LNHDA and SQIVND (reference sequence). CDR3 length: 15 amino acids. After removal of 7 bases from V and 2 bases from J, the junction contained 10 bases not matched to a gene.

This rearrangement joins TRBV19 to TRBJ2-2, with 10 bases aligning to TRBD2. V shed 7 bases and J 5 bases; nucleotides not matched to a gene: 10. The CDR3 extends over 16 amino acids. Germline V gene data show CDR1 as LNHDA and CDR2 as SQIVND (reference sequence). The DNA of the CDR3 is TGTGCCAGTAACTTCCTAGCGGGAGTTGGGACCGGGGAGCTGTTTTTT. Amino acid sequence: CASNFLAGVGTGELFF. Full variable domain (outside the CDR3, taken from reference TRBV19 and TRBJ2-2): DGGITQSPKYLFRKEGQNVTLSCEQNLNHDAMYWYRQDPGQGLRLIYYSQIVNDFQKGDIAEGYSVSREKKESFPLTVTSAQKNPTAFYLCASNFLAGVGTGELFFGEGSRLTVL.

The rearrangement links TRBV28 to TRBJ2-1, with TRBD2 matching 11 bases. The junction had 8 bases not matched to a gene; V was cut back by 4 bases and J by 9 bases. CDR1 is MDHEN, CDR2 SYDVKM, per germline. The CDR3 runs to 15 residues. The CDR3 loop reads CASSWATSGSGEQFF. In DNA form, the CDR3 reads TGTGCCAGCAGTTGGGCTACTAGCGGGAGTGGTGAGCAGTTCTTC.

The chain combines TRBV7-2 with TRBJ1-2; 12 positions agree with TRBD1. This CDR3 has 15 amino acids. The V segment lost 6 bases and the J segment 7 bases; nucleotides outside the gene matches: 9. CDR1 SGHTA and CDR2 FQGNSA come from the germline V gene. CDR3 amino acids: CASSDPGTGGGGYTF. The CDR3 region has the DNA TGTGCCAGCAGTGACCCCGGGACAGGGGGCGGTGGCTACACCTTC.

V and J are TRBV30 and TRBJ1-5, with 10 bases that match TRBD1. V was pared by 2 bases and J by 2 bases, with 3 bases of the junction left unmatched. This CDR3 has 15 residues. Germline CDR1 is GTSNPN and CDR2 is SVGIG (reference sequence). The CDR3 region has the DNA TGTGCCTGGAGTAGGACAGGGGGGGGCAATCAGCCCCAGCATTTT. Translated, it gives CAWSRTGGGNQPQHF.

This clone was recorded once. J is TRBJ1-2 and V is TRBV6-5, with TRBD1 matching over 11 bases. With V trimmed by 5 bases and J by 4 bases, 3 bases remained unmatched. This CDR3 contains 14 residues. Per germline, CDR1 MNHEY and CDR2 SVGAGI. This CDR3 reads CASSRTGGLYGYTF. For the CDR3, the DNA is TGTGCCAGCAGTAGGACAGGGGGCCTCTATGGCTACACCTTC.

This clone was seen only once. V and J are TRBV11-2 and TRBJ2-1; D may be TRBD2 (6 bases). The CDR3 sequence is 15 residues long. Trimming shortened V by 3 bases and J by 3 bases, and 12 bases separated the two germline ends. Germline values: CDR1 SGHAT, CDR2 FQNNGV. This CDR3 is CASSLEGSFYNEQFF. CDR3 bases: TGTGCCAGCAGCTTGGAGGGGAGTTTCTACAATGAGCAGTTCTTC.

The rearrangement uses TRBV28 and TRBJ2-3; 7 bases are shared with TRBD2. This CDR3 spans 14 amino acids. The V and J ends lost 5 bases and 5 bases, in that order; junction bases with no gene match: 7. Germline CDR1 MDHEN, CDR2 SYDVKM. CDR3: CASSRGRAQDTQYF. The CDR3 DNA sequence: TGTGCCAGCAGTCGTGGGAGGGCCCAAGATACGCAGTATTTT.

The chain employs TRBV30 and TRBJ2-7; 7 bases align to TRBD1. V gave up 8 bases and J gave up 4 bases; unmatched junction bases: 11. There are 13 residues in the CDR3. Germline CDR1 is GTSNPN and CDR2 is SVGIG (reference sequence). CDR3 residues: CAGTRDSQYEQYF. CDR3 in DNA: TGTGCCGGGACCCGGGACAGCCAATACGAGCAGTACTTC.

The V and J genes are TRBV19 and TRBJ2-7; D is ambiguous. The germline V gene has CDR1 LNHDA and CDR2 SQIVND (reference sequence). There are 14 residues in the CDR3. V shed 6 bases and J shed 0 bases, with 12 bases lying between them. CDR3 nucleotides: TGTGCCAGTAGCCTACACAGTGACTCCTACGAGCAGTACTTC. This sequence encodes CASSLHSDSYEQYF.

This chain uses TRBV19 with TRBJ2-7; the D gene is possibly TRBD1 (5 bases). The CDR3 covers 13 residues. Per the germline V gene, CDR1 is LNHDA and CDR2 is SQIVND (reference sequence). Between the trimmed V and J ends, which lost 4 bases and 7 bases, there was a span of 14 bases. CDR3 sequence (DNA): TGTGCCAGTAGTAATGGGGCCTCTGGAGAGCAGTACTTC. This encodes CASSNGASGEQYF.

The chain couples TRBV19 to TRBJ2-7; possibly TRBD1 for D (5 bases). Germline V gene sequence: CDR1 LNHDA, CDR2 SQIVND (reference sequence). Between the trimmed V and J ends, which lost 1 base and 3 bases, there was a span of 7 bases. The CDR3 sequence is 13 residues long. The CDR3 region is CASSIGGLYEQYF. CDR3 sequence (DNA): TGTGCCAGTAGTATAGGGGGCCTCTACGAGCAGTACTTC.

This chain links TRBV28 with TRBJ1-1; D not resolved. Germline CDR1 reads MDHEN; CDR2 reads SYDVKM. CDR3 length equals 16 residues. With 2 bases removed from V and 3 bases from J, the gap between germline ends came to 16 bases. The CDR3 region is CASSLPAGGGDTEAFF. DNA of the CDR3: TGTGCCAGCAGTTTACCCGCAGGCGGCGGGGACACTGAAGCTTTCTTT.